This T cell receptor beta chain was captured in a study of blood T cells in healthy people across ages (dated by TCRdb to about 2015). For the wider study: In model experiments, template switching captured roughly one uniquely barcoded TCR beta cDNA molecule for every two T cells. Using deep sequencing normalized with unique cDNA molecular identifiers, the study measured how TCR beta repertoire diversity changes with age. The donors were split into four age groups: young (average around 17 years), middle-aged (about 40), aged (approximately 59) and long-lived (over 75). To avoid experimental bias, donors of different ages were distributed randomly across sequencing lanes. Two additional independent replicas of 1 million unique cDNA reads from the same blood draw were analyzed for two donors (one aged 18 to 29 and one aged 80 or older). The paper as a whole reports these results and caveats: The long-lived group showed more naive CD4+ T cells, fewer expanded clones and increased TCR diversity than the aged group, suggesting age selection. Because profiling used bulk unsorted PBMCs, naive and antigen-experienced compartments could not be compared conclusively. Because donor CMV infection status was unknown, age-related changes in expanded clonotypes were potentially confounded. A strong correlation was found between observed TCR beta diversity and the percentage of naive T cells measured by flow cytometry. Estimates of total diversity based on one million sequenced T cells were regarded as lower bounds and as underestimates. As age increased, observed TCR beta diversity per million T cells dropped in a roughly linear way, and a significant reduction was already evident by age 40.

To prepare the library, 5' RACE was applied. The sequencer listed for this sample is Illumina HiSeq 2500. The second PCR ran for about 6 to 12 cycles and used a J-beta primer mix along with a sample-barcoded 5' primer. A template-switch 5' adaptor carrying 12 random nucleotides introduced a unique molecular identifier onto each TCR beta cDNA molecule. Each sample yielded at least 2.5 million CDR3-containing paired-end reads. First-strand cDNA synthesis was performed from all RNA using the Mint cDNA synthesis kit, with priming by a TRBC-specific oligonucleotide. After uracil-DNA glycosylase treatment, a first 18-cycle PCR used universal primers M1SS and BC2_uni_R on all cDNA. The authors' pipeline ran thus. For normalization, 1 million high-quality reads were randomly selected from each sample, with every read carrying a distinct molecular identifier. Instead of being binned into consensus sequences, reads that shared molecular identifiers were thrown out. MiTCR, set to a Q25 quality threshold and the strictest error-elimination algorithm, was used for CDR3 identification, clonotype clustering and error correction. A nonparametric unseen species model with Euler transformation was used to estimate a lower bound on total TCR beta diversity. The public reads were reprocessed in TCRdb via fastp at Q25 and MiXCR, keeping in-frame beta chains. Rows merge per CDR3 protein into single entries with the most common DNA and genes. These V and J calls are TCRdb output, not the study's own analysis. Across this sample there are over 600,000 distinct CDR3 sequences, with just over 55% seen only once. About 26% of the sample goes to the ten largest clones.

CDR1 and CDR2 (SGDLS, YYNGEE) derive from the germline V gene. From the cysteine through the phenylalanine, the CDR3 covers 17 amino acids. Kept here is only the CDR3 DNA, which spans 51 bases and is read in frame from base 1. V ends up 4 bases short and J 5 bases short, with an unmatched junction base count of 12. This clonotype was detected a few times. Its antigen remains undetermined. Base qualities are missing; no much larger clone stands one base away. The donors were some 36 Caucasian individuals from Russia, aged 6 to 90 years, who were systemically healthy. Around 9.7 milliliters of peripheral blood were collected from each donor into EDTA-treated Vacutainer tubes. Ficoll-Paque density-gradient centrifugation was used to isolate PBMCs, with at least 6.5 million per sample. Total RNA was extracted from PBMCs with Trizol reagent, with at least 6 micrograms obtained per sample. For every donor, an aliquot of PBMCs went through flow cytometry to measure the percentages of naive CD45RAhigh/CD27high T cells.

The sample taken for sequencing was blood. The sequence was obtained from a man in his forties in good health. This chain is built from TRBV9 and TRBJ2-3; 11 bases in between match TRBD2. CDR3 sequence: CASSPDPTSGRQDTQYF. The nucleotide sequence is given as TGTGCCAGCAGCCCAGACCCAACTAGCGGGAGACAAGATACGCAGTATTTT.